The rows below give T cell receptor beta chains drawn from one sample of a study of T cells in Graves' hyperthyroidism and ophthalmopathy. MiXCR was run by TCRdb on the multiplex PCR reads, yielding one entry per CDR3 protein. The sample records 450,000 to 650,000 distinct CDR3 sequences, 14% being singletons. Sequenced: blood. Source of these receptors: a woman aged 18-29 years with Graves' ophthalmopathy. Each CDR3 is given with its conserved first and last residue. D genes are given only for firm matches. Rows may omit the clone size; those that give it use once, few, many or a size class.

D: TRBD2; V: TRBV11-2; J: TRBJ2-7; size: many; CDR3: CASSLRTSGSSYEQYF; DNA: TGTGCCAGCAGCTTGCGGACTAGCGGGAGCTCCTACGAGCAGTACTTC
D: TRBD2; V: TRBV11-3; J: TRBJ2-1; size: many; CDR3: CASSQGRRGSSYNEQFF; DNA: TGTGCCAGCAGCCAGGGACGGCGGGGGAGCTCCTACAATGAGCAGTTCTTC
D: NA; V: TRBV4-1; J: TRBJ1-2; size: few; CDR3: CASSQESQFGLYGYTF; DNA: TGCGCCAGCAGCCAAGAATCCCAATTCGGACTCTATGGCTACACCTTC
D: TRBD2; V: TRBV6-1; J: TRBJ2-1; size: many; CDR3: CASILGGLMNEQFF; DNA: TGTGCCAGCATCCTGGGGGGACTAATGAATGAGCAGTTCTTC
D: TRBD1; V: TRBV3-1; J: TRBJ1-2; size: many; CDR3: CASSQRQGHGYTF; DNA: TGTGCCAGCAGCCAACGACAGGGCCATGGCTACACCTTC
D: TRBD1; V: TRBV10-1; J: TRBJ2-7; size: few; CDR3: CASSTLGTGFEQYF; DNA: TGCGCCAGCAGTACGCTCGGGACAGGGTTCGAGCAGTACTTC
D: TRBD2; V: TRBV28; J: TRBJ2-3; size: NA; CDR3: CASSRLAGARSTDTQYF; DNA: TGTGCCAGCAGCCGACTAGCGGGAGCTCGGAGCACAGATACGCAGTATTTT
D: NA; V: TRBV12-3/TRBV12-4; J: TRBJ2-1; size: many; CDR3: CASSLDRVTPSNEQFF; DNA: TGTGCCAGCAGTTTAGACAGGGTAACCCCCAGCAATGAGCAGTTCTTC
D: NA; V: TRBV28; J: TRBJ2-1; size: NA; CDR3: CASSSGTTHEQFF; DNA: TGTGCCAGCAGTTCCGGGACAACTCATGAGCAGTTCTTC
D: TRBD2; V: TRBV7-2; J: TRBJ2-3; size: many; CDR3: CASSLALAGGQYF; DNA: TGTGCCAGCAGCTTAGCCCTAGCGGGAGGGCAGTATTTT
D: NA; V: TRBV3-1; J: TRBJ2-1; size: few; CDR3: CASSLQTGTYNEQFF; DNA: TGTGCCAGCAGCCTTCAGACAGGAACCTACAATGAGCAGTTCTTC
D: NA; V: TRBV11-2; J: TRBJ2-1; size: many; CDR3: CASSLSPLGHNEQFF; DNA: TGTGCCAGCAGCTTAAGCCCCTTGGGCCACAATGAGCAGTTCTTC
D: TRBD2; V: TRBV20-1; J: TRBJ2-1; size: many; CDR3: CSASGTSGRNYNEQFF; DNA: TGCAGTGCTAGTGGAACTAGCGGGAGAAACTACAATGAGCAGTTCTTC
D: NA; V: TRBV3-1; J: TRBJ2-5; size: many; CDR3: CASSQDRNRGAGETQYF; DNA: TGTGCCAGCAGCCAAGATAGAAATCGGGGAGCGGGAGAGACCCAGTACTTC
D: NA; V: TRBV19; J: TRBJ1-1; size: many; CDR3: CANRDRLRSDTEAFF; DNA: TGTGCCAACCGAGACAGGCTTAGATCGGACACTGAAGCTTTCTTT
D: TRBD2; V: TRBV29-1; J: TRBJ2-1; size: many; CDR3: CSVGTRAEQFF; DNA: TGCAGCGTGGGGACTAGGGCTGAGCAGTTCTTC
D: NA; V: TRBV7-3; J: TRBJ2-1; size: NA; CDR3: CASSRGPRNNEQFF; DNA: TGTGCCAGCAGCCGCGGGCCGAGAAACAATGAGCAGTTCTTC
D: NA; V: TRBV3-1; J: TRBJ1-4; size: many; CDR3: CASSPPGLTNEKLFF; DNA: TGTGCCAGCAGCCCTCCTGGTCTAACTAATGAAAAACTGTTTTTT
D: NA; V: TRBV20-1; J: TRBJ1-5; size: few; CDR3: CSAKMDGTRGGQPQHF; DNA: TGCAGTGCTAAAATGGATGGGACACGGGGAGGGCAGCCCCAGCATTTT
D: TRBD2; V: TRBV7-2; J: TRBJ2-7; size: many; CDR3: CASSLAPGLADEQYF; DNA: TGTGCCAGCAGCTTAGCGCCAGGACTAGCGGACGAGCAGTACTTC
D: NA; V: TRBV2; J: TRBJ2-5; size: many; CDR3: CASSEQAASGYF; DNA: TGTGCCAGCAGTGAGCAGGCGGCATCCGGGTACTTC
D: NA; V: TRBV7-3; J: TRBJ2-3; size: many; CDR3: CASSLTPSDLGRTDTQYF; DNA: TGTGCCAGCAGCTTAACCCCGTCCGACCTCGGCCGCACAGATACGCAGTATTTT
D: TRBD2; V: TRBV15; J: TRBJ2-7; size: many; CDR3: CATSRDSPWTSGSHEQYF; DNA: TGTGCCACCAGCAGAGATTCGCCTTGGACTAGCGGGAGCCACGAGCAGTACTTC
D: NA; V: TRBV11-2; J: TRBJ2-7; size: once; CDR3: CASRTTSSSYEQYF; DNA: TGTGCCAGCAGGACTACTAGTTCCTCCTACGAGCAGTACTTC
D: TRBD1; V: TRBV4-1; J: TRBJ1-1; size: few; CDR3: CASSPGQGWYPEAFF; DNA: TGCGCCAGCAGCCCCGGACAGGGTTGGTATCCTGAAGCTTTCTTT
D: NA; V: TRBV2; J: TRBJ1-5; size: many; CDR3: CASRVPGNQPQHF; DNA: TGTGCCAGCAGAGTCCCGGGGAATCAGCCCCAGCATTTT
D: NA; V: TRBV7-2; J: TRBJ1-2; size: many; CDR3: CASRRGPSNYGYTF; DNA: TGTGCCAGCAGACGAGGCCCCTCTAACTATGGCTACACCTTC
D: NA; V: TRBV6-1; J: TRBJ2-7; size: few; CDR3: CASSLSQSVYEQYF; DNA: TGTGCCAGCAGTCTGTCCCAATCAGTCTACGAGCAGTACTTC
D: TRBD1; V: TRBV6-1; J: TRBJ1-2; size: many; CDR3: CASSRDREASGYTF; DNA: TGTGCCAGCAGCCGGGACAGGGAAGCGTCTGGCTACACCTTC
D: TRBD1; V: TRBV12-3/TRBV12-4; J: TRBJ2-4; size: many; CDR3: CASSPDRGRNIQYF; DNA: TGTGCCAGCAGTCCCGACAGGGGGCGGAACATTCAGTACTTC
D: TRBD1; V: TRBV3-1; J: TRBJ2-5; size: many; CDR3: CASRGEGQGDQETQYF; DNA: TGTGCCAGCAGAGGGGAAGGACAGGGGGACCAAGAGACCCAGTACTTC